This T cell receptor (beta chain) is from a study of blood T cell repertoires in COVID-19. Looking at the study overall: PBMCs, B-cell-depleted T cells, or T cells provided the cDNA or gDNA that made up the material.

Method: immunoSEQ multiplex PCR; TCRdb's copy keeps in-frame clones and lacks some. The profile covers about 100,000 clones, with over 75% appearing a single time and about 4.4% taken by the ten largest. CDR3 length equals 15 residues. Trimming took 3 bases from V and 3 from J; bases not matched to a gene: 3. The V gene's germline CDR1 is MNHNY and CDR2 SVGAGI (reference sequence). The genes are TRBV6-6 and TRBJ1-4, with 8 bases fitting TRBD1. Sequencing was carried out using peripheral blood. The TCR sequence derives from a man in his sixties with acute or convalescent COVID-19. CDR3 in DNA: TGTGCCAGCAGTTATCGACAGGGGCCTAATGAAAAACTGTTTTTT. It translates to CASSYRQGPNEKLFF.